The 9 T cell receptor beta chains reported below all come from one sample, sequenced in a study of human T cells and chemical hapten exposure. TCRdb processed the RACE reads anew with MiXCR; each CDR3 protein has one entry. Of around 100,000 distinct CDR3 sequences in the sample, 11% are singletons; the top ten hold 3% to 4.5%. Regarding time point: patch test 1, 2 weeks after DPC sensitization. Treatment meaning: therapeutic diphenylcyclopropenone sensitization with weekly scalp DPC. The sequenced sample was whole blood, obtained in connection with sensitization to the hapten diphenylcyclopropenone (DPC). These receptor sequences come from a woman aged 40 to 50 with alopecia areata. Some clones in this sample may be carry-over from other donors' samples.

DNA of the CDR3: TGTGCCAGCACCGGGGGACAGAGGGGCACCGGGGAGCTGTTTTTT. It is translated as CASTGGQRGTGELFF. The chain combines TRBV2 with TRBJ2-2; tentatively, D is TRBD1 (7 bases). Germline CDR1 SNHLY, CDR2 FYNNEI. This CDR3 spans 15 amino acids. Between the trimmed V and J ends, which lost 7 bases and 4 bases, there was a span of 16 bases.

This chain links TRBV6-6 with TRBJ2-3; 11 positions match TRBD2. Germline loops: CDR1 MNHNY, CDR2 SVGAGI (reference sequence). V lost 6 bases to trimming and J lost 8 bases; unmatched junction nucleotides: 10. CDR3 size: 15 residues. The DNA for the CDR3 is TGTGCCAGCAGAGCCCGGACTAGCGGGCGAGGTACGCAGTATTTT. It translates to CASRARTSGRGTQYF.

This clonotype was seen a single time. The chain carries TRBV27 and TRBJ2-4; 7 bases fit TRBD2. The CDR3 sequence is 17 residues long. V shed 2 bases, J shed 0 bases, and the junction held 7 bases outside the gene matches. CDR1 is MNHEY, CDR2 SMNVEV, per germline (reference sequence). CDR3: CASSLKASGLAKNIQYF. CDR3 nucleotide sequence: TGTGCCAGCAGTTTAAAGGCTAGCGGACTAGCCAAAAACATTCAGTACTTC.

The rearrangement uses TRBV19 and TRBJ2-7; 10 nucleotides align to TRBD2. Looked up from germline, CDR1 is LNHDA and CDR2 is SQIVND (reference sequence). V shed 3 bases, J shed 2 bases, and the junction held 10 bases outside the gene matches. The CDR3 is 17 amino acids. The CDR3 is CASSMKGLGLAAYEQYF. Written as DNA, the CDR3 is TGTGCCAGTAGTATGAAAGGACTTGGACTAGCGGCCTACGAGCAGTACTTC.

This clonotype was seen repeatedly, ten times or more. The J gene is TRBJ1-2, the V gene TRBV2; 10 positions agree with TRBD1. With 0 bases clipped from V and 4 bases from J, the junction kept 20 bases outside the gene matches. This CDR3 has 21 residues. Per the germline V gene, CDR1 is SNHLY and CDR2 is FYNNEI. This CDR3 is CASSEALQASPGQGFSYGYTF. CDR3 nucleotide sequence: TGTGCCAGCAGTGAAGCGCTTCAGGCGTCACCGGGACAGGGGTTCAGCTATGGCTACACCTTC.

This clonotype occurred many times. The chain recombines TRBV4-1 with TRBJ1-2; tentative D call: TRBD1 (6 bases). Germline V lookup: CDR1 MGHRA, CDR2 YSYEKL. The CDR3 runs to 14 residues. The V gene lost 1 base and the J gene lost 5 bases, with 11 bases spanning the gap. CDR3 region: CASSQGTGNYGYTF. In DNA form, the CDR3 reads TGCGCCAGCAGCCAAGGAACAGGGAATTATGGCTACACCTTC.

The sample holds a few counts of this clonotype. V usage is TRBV27 and J usage is TRBJ2-3; weak D call: TRBD2 (7 bases). Deletions cut 8 bases from V and 6 bases from J, with 12 bases between. The length of the CDR3 is 12 residues. From germline, CDR1 is MNHEY and CDR2 SMNVEV (reference sequence). In DNA form, the CDR3 reads TGTGCCAGCGGGGGGGCCCAGGATACGCAGTATTTT. This encodes CASGGAQDTQYF.

This clonotype was seen ten or more times. The chain couples TRBV9 to TRBJ1-1; D might be TRBD1 (5 bases). Trimming removed 2 bases from V and 5 bases from J, with 10 bases in between. This CDR3 contains 13 residues. Germline V gene lookup returns CDR1 SGDLS and CDR2 YYNGEE. The CDR3 sequence: CASSVQGNTEAFF. The CDR3 region has the DNA TGTGCCAGCAGCGTCCAGGGTAATACTGAAGCTTTCTTT.

This clonotype was observed many times. The chain joins TRBV7-2 to TRBJ2-3; no reliable D call. Germline values: CDR1 SGHTA, CDR2 FQGNSA. V lost 5 bases to trimming and J lost 4 bases, with 13 bases between them. This CDR3 region has 14 residues. The CDR3 DNA follows: TGTGCCAGCAGCCAAAGTACCGCCTCAGATACGCAGTATTTT. Protein: CASSQSTASDTQYF.